The clone carrying this T cell receptor beta chain has more than one count but fewer than ten. The data were obtained in a study of blood T cell repertoires in COVID-19. Study-wide background: PBMCs, B-cell-depleted T cells, or T cells were the source of the cDNA or gDNA that made up the material.

Authors' processing steps: Estimated nucleated cell counts came from reference gene primer amplification. TCRdb's table, derived via immunoSEQ multiplex PCR, lists solely in-frame clones and lacks some. V, J and clone size were drawn from that table, and D and trimming were deduced from the DNA. The data contain more than 250,000 clones, around nine tenths of them seen just once; the ten biggest clones take up less than 3%. Participants, about 18 to 100 years old, spanned 24 US areas. Cohort 3 donors were reported recovered after two negative PCRs, clearance, or symptom resolution. CDR3 length equals 14 residues. V dropped 2 bases and J dropped 7 bases, with 13 bases sitting between them. Germline V CDR1 and CDR2: SGHDT, YYEEEE.

The chain combines TRBV5-6 with TRBJ2-1; D might be TRBD2 (6 bases). Sequencing was done on a sample of PBMCs or T cells enriched from blood (not recorded which). The receptor's source is a woman between 18 and 30 years old who had recovered from COVID-19. The CDR3 reads CASSLETRWNEQFF. Written as DNA, the CDR3 is TGTGCCAGCAGCTTAGAGACTAGATGGAATGAGCAGTTCTTC.